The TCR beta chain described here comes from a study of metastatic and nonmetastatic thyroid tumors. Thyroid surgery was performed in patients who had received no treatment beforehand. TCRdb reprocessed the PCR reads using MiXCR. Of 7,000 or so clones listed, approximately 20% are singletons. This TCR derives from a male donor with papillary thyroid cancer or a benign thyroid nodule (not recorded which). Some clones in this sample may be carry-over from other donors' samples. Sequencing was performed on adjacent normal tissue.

CDR3 in DNA: TGTGCCAGCAGTCAAACTAGCGGGAGCTACAATGAGCAGTTCTTC. Translation: CASSQTSGSYNEQFF. This chain joins TRBV9 and TRBJ2-1; 11 bases fit TRBD2. V was pared by 5 bases and J by 3 bases, with 4 bases of the junction left unmatched. The CDR3 sequence is 15 residues long. In germline, CDR1 is SGDLS, CDR2 YYNGEE.